What follows describes a single T cell receptor (beta chain). V shed 6 bases and J shed 1 base, with 9 bases lying between them. Per the germline V gene, CDR1 is LNHNV and CDR2 is YYDKDF (reference sequence). The CDR3 runs to 13 residues. This record comes from a study of shared clonotypes between healthy human individuals. A CD45RA+ naive subset and a CD45RA-negative memory subset were split from CD4+ cells. Original methodology: Filtering differed because ImmunoSEQ produced junction-only sequences that carried no quality scores. Libraries were prepared by immunoSEQ multiplex PCR; TCRdb keeps only in-frame clonotypes and omits some of them. D and trimming come from the DNA, and the V and J calls and clone size come from that table. The data show some 1 million clones, around 75% seen once.

The sample taken for sequencing was memory CD4+ T cells sorted from blood. Subset in this sample: CD45RA-negative fraction. This receptor was identified in a young man in good health. V gene TRBV15 combines with J gene TRBJ1-2; D not resolved. CDR3 DNA: TGTGCCACCAGGGAGAGTGGTAACTATGGCTACACCTTC. It translates to CATRESGNYGYTF.